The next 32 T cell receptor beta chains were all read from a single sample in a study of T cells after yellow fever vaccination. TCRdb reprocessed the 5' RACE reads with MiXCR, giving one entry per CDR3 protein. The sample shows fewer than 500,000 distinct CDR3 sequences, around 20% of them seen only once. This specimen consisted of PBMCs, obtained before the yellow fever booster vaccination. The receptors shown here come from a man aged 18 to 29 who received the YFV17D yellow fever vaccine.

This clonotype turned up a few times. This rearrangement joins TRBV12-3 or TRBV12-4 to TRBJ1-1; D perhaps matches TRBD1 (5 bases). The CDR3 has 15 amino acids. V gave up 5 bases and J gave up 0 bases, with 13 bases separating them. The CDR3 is CASSTLGGLNTEAFF. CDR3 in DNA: TGTGCCAGCAGTACCCTGGGGGGTCTGAACACTGAAGCTTTCTTT.

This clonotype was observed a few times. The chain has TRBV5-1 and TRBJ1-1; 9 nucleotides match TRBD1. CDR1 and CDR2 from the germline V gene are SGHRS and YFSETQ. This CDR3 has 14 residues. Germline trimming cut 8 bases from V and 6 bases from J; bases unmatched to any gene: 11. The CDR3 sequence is CASIRDRDGAEAFF. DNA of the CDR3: TGCGCCAGTATCCGGGACAGGGACGGGGCTGAAGCTTTCTTT.

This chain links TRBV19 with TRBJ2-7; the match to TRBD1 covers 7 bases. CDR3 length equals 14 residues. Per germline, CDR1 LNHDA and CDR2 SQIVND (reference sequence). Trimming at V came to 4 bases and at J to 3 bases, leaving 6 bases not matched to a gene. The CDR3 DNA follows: TGTGCCAGTAGTACGATCGACAGGGACTACGAGCAGTACTTC. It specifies CASSTIDRDYEQYF.

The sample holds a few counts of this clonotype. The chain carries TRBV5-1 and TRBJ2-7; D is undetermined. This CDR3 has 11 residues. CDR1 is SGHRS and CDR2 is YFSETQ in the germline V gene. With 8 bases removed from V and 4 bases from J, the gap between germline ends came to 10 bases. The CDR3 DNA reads TGCGCCAGGTTCCCCTATTACGAGCAGTACTTC. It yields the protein CARFPYYEQYF.

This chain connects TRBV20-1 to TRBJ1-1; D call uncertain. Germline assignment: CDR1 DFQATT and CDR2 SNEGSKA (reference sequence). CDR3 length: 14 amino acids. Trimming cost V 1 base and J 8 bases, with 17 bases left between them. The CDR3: CSARVPDAVGEAFF. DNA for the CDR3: TGCAGTGCTAGAGTCCCGGACGCCGTTGGGGAAGCTTTCTTT.

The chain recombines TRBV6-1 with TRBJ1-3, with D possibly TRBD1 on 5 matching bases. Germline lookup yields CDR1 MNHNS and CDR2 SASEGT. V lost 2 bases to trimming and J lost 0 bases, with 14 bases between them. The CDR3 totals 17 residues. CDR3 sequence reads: CASSERGSLSSGNTIYF. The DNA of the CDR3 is TGTGCCAGCAGTGAAAGGGGATCCTTGAGCTCTGGAAACACCATATATTTT.

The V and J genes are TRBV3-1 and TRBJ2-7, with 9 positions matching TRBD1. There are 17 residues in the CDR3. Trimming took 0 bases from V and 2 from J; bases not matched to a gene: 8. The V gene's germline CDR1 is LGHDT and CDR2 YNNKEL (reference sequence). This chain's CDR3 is CASSQELWGQGPYEQYF. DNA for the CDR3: TGTGCCAGCAGCCAAGAATTGTGGGGACAGGGACCCTACGAGCAGTACTTC.

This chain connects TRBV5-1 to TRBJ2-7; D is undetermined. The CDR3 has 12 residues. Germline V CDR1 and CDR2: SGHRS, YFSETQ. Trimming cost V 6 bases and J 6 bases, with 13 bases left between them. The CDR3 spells CASTAAWGEQYF. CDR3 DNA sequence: TGCGCCAGCACCGCCGCCTGGGGCGAGCAGTACTTC.

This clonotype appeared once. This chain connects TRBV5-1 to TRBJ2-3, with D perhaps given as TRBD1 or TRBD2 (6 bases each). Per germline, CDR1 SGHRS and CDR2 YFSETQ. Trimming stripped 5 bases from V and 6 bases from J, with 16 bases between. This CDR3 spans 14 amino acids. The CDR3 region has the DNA TGCGCCAGCAGACTCCGGACAGCGGGTGATACGCAGTATTTT. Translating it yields CASRLRTAGDTQYF.

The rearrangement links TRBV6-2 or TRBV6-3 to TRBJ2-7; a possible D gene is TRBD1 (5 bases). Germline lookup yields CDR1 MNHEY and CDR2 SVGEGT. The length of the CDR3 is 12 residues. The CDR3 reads CTSSHQGREQYV. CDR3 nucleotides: TGTACCAGCAGTCATCAGGGTCGCGAGCAGTACGTC.

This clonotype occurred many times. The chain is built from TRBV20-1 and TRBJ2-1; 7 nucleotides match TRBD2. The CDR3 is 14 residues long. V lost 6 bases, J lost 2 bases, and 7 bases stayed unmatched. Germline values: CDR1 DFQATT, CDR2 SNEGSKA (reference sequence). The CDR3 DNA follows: TGCAGTGCACCCGGGGCGGGGGCCTACAATGAGCAGTTCTTC. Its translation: CSAPGAGAYNEQFF.

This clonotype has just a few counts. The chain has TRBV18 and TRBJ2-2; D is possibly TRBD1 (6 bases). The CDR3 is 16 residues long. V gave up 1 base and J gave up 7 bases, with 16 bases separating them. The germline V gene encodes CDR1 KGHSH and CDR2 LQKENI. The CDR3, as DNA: TGTGCCAGCTCACCACGTGTGGGGGCTGAAGTCGGGGAGCTGTTTTTT. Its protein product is CASSPRVGAEVGELFF.

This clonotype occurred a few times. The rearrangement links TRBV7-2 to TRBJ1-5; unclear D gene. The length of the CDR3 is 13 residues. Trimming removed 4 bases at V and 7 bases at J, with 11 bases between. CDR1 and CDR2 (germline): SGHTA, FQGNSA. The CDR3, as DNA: TGTGCCAGCAGCTCCGGGTATGGACAGCCCCAGCATTTT. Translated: CASSSGYGQPQHF.

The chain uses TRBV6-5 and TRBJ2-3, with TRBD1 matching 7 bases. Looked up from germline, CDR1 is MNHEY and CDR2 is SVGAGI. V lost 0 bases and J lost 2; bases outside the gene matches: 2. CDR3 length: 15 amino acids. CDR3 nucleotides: TGTGCCAGCAGTTACTCGGGACAGAACACAGATACGCAGTATTTT. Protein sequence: CASSYSGQNTDTQYF.

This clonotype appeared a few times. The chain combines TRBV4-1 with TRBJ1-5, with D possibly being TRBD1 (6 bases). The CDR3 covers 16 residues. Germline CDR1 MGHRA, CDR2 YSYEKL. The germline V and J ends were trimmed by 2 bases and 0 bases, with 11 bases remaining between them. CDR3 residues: CASSQSPDSSNQPQHF. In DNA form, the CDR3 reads TGCGCCAGCAGCCAATCCCCGGACAGTAGCAATCAGCCCCAGCATTTT.

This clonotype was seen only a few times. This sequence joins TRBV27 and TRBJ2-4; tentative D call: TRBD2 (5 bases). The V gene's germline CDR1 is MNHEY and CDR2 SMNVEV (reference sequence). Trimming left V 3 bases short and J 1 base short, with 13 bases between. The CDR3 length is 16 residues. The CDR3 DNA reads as TGTGCCAGCAGTTTGGGTGGACTCTATGCCAAAAACATTCAGTACTTC. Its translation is CASSLGGLYAKNIQYF.

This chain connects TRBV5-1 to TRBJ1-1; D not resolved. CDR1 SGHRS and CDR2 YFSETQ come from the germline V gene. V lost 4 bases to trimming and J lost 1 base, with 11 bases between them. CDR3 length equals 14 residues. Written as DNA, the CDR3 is TGCGCCAGCAGCCCTAGGCGTTCGAACACTGAAGCTTTCTTT. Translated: CASSPRRSNTEAFF.

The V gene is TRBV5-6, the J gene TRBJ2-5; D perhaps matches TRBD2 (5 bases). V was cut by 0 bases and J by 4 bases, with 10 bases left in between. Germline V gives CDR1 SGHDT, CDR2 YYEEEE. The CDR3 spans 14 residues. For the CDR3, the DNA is TGTGCCAGCAGCTTGGTTGGTGCGGGAGAGACCCAGTACTTC. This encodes CASSLVGAGETQYF.

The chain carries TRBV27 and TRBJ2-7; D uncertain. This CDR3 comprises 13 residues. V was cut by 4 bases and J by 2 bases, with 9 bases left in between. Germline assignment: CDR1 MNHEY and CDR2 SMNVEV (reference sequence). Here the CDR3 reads CASSYTSTYEQYF. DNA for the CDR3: TGTGCCAGCAGTTATACGTCAACCTACGAGCAGTACTTC.

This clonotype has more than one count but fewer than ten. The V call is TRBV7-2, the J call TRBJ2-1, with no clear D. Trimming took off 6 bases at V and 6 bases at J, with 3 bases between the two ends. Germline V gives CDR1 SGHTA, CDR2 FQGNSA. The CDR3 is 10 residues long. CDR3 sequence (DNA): TGTGCCAGCAGGGGCAATGAGCAGTTCTTC. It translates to CASRGNEQFF.

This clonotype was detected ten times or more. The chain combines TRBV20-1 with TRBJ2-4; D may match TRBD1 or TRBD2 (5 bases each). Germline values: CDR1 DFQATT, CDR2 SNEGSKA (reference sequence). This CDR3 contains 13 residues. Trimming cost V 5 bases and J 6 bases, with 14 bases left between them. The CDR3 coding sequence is TGCAGTGCTGCCGACATGGGACGAAACATTCAGTACTTC. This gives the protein CSAADMGRNIQYF.

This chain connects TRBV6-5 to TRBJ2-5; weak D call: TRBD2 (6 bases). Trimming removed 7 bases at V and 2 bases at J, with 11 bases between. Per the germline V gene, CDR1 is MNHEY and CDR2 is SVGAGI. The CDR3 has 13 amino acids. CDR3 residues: CASNSGLQETQYF. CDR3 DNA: TGTGCCAGCAACTCAGGACTACAAGAGACCCAGTACTTC.

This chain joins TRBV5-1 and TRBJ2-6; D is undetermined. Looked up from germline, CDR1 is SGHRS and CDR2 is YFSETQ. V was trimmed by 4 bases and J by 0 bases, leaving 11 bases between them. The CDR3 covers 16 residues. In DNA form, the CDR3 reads TGCGCCAGCAGCCCCCTATTAGCCTCTGGGGCCAACGTCCTGACTTTC. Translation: CASSPLLASGANVLTF.

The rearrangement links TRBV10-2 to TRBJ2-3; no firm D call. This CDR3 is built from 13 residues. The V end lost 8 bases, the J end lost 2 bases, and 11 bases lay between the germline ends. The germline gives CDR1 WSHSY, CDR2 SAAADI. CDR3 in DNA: TGCGCCAGCGGTTCCGCGAACACAGATACGCAGTATTTT. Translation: CASGSANTDTQYF.

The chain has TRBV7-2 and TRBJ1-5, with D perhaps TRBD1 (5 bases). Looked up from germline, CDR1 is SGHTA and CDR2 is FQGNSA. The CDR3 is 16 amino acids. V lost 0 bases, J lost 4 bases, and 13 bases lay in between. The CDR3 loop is CASSLAGRGPNQPQHF. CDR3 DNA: TGTGCCAGCAGCTTAGCGGGGCGAGGCCCTAATCAGCCCCAGCATTTT.

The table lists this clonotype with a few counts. The CDR3 region is CSVEGTDIEGEAFF. For the CDR3, the DNA is TGCAGCGTTGAAGGGACCGACATCGAAGGTGAAGCTTTCTTT. The chain carries TRBV29-1 and TRBJ1-1, with D uncertain. Germline lookup yields CDR1 SQVTM and CDR2 ANQGSEA. This CDR3 is 14 amino acids long. Trimming stripped 1 base from V and 7 bases from J, with 16 bases between.

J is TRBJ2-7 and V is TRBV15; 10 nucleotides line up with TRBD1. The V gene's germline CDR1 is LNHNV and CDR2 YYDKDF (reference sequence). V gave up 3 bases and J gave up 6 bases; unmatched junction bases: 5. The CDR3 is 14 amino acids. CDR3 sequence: CATSSRDRGSEQYF. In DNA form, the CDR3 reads TGTGCCACCAGCAGCCGGGACAGGGGTAGCGAGCAGTACTTC.

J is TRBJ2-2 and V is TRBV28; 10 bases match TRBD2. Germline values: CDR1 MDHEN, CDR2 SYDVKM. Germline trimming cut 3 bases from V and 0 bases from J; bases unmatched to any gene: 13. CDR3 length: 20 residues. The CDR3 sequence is CASSFRSRLAGAANTGELFF. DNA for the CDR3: TGTGCCAGCAGTTTCCGGTCGAGGCTAGCGGGGGCCGCGAACACCGGGGAGCTGTTTTTT.

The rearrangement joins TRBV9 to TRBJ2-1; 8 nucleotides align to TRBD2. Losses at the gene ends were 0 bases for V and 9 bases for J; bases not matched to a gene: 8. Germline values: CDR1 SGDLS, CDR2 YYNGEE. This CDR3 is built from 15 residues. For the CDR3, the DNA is TGTGCCAGCAGCGTAGCGGGACTAGGCCCCAGTGAGCAGTTCTTC. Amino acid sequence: CASSVAGLGPSEQFF.

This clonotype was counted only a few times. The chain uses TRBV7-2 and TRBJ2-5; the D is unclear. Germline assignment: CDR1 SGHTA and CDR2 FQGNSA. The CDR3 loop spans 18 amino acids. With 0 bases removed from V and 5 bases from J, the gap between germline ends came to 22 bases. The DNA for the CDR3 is TGTGCCAGCAGCTTAGCGCGCGGAAGGACGGCCCTGAGGGAGACCCAGTACTTC. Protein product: CASSLARGRTALRETQYF. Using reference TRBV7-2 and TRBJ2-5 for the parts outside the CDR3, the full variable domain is GAGVSQSPSNKVTEKGKDVELRCDPISGHTALYWYRQSLGQGLEFLIYFQGNSAPDKSGLPSDRFSAERTGGSVSTLTIQRTQQEDSAVYLCASSLARGRTALRETQYFGPGTRLLVL.

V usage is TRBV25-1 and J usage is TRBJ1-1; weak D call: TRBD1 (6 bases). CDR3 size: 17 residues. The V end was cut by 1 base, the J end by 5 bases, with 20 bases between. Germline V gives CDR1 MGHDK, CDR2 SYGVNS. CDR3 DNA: TGTGCCAGCAGTGAATGGGGGCAGGGAAAGGGCTGGACTGAAGCTTTCTTT. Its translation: CASSEWGQGKGWTEAFF.

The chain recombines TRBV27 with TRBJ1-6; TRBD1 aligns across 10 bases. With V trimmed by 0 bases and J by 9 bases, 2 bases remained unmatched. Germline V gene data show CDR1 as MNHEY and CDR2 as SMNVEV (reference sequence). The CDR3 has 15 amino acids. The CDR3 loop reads CASSLSGTGVSPLHF. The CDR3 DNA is TGTGCCAGCAGTTTATCCGGGACAGGGGTTTCACCCCTCCACTTT.